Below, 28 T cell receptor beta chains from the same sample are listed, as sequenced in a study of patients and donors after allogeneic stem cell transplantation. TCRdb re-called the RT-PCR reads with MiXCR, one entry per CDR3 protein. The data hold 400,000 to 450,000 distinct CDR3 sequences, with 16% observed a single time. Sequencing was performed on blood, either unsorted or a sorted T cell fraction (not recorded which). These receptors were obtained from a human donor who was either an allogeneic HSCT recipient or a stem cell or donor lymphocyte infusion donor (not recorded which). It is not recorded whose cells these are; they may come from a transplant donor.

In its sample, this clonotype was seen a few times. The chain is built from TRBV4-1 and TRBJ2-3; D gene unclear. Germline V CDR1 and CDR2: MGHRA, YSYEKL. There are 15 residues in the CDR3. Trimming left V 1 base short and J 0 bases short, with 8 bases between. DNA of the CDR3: TGCGCCAGCAGCCAAGTTGGCGTTAGCACAGATACGCAGTATTTT. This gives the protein CASSQVGVSTDTQYF.

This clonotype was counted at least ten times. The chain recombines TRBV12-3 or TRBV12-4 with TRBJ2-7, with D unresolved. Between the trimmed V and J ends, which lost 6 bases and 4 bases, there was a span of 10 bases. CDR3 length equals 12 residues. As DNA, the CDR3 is TGTGCCAGCAGGAACCGCAGGTACGAGCAGTACTTC. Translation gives CASRNRRYEQYF.

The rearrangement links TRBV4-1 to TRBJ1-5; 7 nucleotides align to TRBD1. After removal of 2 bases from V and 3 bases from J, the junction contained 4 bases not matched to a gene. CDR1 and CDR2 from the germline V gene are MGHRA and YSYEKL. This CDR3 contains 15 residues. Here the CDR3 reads CASSQPTGLNQPQHF. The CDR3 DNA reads TGCGCCAGCAGCCAACCGACAGGGCTCAATCAGCCCCAGCATTTT.

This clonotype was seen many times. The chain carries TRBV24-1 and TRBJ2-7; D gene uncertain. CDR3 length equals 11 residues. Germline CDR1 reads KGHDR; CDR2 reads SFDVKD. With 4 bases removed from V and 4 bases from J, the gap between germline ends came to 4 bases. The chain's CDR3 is CATSEGYEQYF. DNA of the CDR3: TGTGCCACCAGTGAAGGGTACGAGCAGTACTTC.

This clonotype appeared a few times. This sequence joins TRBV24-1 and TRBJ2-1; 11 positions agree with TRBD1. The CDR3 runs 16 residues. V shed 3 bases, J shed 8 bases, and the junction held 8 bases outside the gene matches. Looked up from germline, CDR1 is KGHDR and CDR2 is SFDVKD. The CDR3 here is CATSDPPGQGDDEQFF. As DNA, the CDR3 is TGTGCCACCAGTGATCCTCCGGGACAGGGGGACGATGAGCAGTTCTTC.

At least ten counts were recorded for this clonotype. The CDR3 bases are TGTGCCAGCACCCCCGGCGGGGGGGCCGGTACGCAGTATTTT. Translation: CASTPGGGAGTQYF. This chain connects TRBV12-3 or TRBV12-4 to TRBJ2-3, with TRBD2 matching over 9 bases. J gave up 8 bases and V 7 bases, and 10 bases lay outside the gene matches. The CDR3 sequence is 14 residues long.

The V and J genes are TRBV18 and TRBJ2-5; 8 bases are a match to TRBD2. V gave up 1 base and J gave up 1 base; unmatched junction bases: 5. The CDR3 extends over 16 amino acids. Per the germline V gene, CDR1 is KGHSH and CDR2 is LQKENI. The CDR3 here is CASSPRGSGVQETQYF. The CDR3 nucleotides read TGTGCCAGCTCACCACGCGGTAGCGGGGTCCAAGAGACCCAGTACTTC.

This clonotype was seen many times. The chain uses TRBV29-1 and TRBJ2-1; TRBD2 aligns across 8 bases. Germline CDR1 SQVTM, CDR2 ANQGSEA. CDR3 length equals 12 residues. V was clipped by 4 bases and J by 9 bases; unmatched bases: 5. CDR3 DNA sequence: TGCAGCGTTGGGACTAGCATCGGTGAGCAGTTCTTC. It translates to CSVGTSIGEQFF.

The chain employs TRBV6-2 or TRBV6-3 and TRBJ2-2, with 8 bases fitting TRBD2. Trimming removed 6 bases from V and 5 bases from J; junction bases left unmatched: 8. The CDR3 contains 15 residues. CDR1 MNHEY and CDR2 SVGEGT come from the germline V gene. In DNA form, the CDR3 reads TGTGCCAGCAGACTTAGCGGGGTCGGGACCGGGGAGCTGTTTTTT. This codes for CASRLSGVGTGELFF.

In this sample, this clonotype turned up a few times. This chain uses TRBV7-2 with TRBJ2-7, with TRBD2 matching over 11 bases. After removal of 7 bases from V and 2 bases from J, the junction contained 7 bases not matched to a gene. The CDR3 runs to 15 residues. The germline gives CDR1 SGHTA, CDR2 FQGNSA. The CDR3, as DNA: TGTGCCAGCATCCAACTTAGCGGGGGGGCCTACGAGCAGTACTTC. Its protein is CASIQLSGGAYEQYF.

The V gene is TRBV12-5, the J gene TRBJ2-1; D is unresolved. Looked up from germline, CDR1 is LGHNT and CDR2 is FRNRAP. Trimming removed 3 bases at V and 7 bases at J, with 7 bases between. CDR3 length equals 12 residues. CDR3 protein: CASGLRANEQFF. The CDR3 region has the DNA TGTGCTAGTGGTTTACGAGCAAATGAGCAGTTCTTC.

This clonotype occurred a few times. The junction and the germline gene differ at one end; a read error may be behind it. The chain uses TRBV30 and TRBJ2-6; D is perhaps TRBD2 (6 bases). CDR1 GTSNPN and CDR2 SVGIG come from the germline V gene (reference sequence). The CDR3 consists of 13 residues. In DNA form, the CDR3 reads TGTGCCTGGAGTGTACGCGGGGACAACGTCCTGACTTTC. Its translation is CAWSVRGDNVLTF.

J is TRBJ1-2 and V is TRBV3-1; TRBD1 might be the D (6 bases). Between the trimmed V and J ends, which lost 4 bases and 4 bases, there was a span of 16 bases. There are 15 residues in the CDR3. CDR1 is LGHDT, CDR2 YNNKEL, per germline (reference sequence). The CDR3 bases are TGTGCCAGCAGCCCTTTGGACAGACCATTCTATGGCTACACCTTC. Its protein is CASSPLDRPFYGYTF.

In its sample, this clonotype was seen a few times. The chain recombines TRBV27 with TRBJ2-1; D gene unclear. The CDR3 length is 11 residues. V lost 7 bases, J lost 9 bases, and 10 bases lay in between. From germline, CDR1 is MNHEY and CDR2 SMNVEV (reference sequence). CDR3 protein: CASTRWGEQFF. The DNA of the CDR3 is TGTGCCAGCACCCGATGGGGTGAGCAGTTCTTC.

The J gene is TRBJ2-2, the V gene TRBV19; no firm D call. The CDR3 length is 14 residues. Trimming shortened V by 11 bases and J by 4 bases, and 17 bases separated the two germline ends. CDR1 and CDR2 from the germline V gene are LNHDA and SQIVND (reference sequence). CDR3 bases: TGTGCCGGCCGCGGCAGTGGAGCCACCGGGGAGCTGTTTTTT. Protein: CAGRGSGATGELFF.

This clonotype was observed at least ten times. The CDR3 sequence: CASSLKAGTYNEQFF. The CDR3 nucleotides read TGCGCCAGCAGCTTGAAGGCAGGGACCTACAATGAGCAGTTCTTC. The chain couples TRBV5-1 to TRBJ2-1; perhaps TRBD1 as D (5 bases). CDR1 and CDR2 (germline): SGHRS, YFSETQ. The CDR3 is made up of 15 amino acids. Trimming stripped 1 base from V and 2 bases from J, with 10 bases between.

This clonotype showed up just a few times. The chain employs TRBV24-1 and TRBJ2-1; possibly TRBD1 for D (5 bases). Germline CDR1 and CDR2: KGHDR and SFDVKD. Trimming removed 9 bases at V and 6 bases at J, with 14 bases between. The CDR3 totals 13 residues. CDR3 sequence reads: CATLGQGPNEQFF. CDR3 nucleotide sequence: TGTGCCACCCTTGGCCAGGGTCCCAATGAGCAGTTCTTC.

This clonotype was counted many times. CDR3 loop: CASSSKGAAYEQYF. As DNA, the CDR3 is TGTGCCAGCAGCTCTAAAGGAGCTGCCTACGAGCAGTACTTC. This chain uses TRBV12-3 or TRBV12-4 with TRBJ2-7; no clear D. CDR3 length: 14 residues. V shed 6 bases and J shed 2 bases, with 14 bases lying between them.

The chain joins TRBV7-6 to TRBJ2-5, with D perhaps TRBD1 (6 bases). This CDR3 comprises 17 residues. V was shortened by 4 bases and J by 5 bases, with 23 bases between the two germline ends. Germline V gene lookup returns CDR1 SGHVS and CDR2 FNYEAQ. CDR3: CASSSNTRMKRGETQYF. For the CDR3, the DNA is TGTGCCAGCAGCTCTAATACCAGGATGAAGAGGGGGGAGACCCAGTACTTC.

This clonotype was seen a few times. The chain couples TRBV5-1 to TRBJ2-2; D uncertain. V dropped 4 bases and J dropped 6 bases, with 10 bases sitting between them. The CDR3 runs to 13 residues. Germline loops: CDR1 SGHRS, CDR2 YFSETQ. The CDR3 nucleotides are TGCGCCAGCAGCCCGGGTAGCCCCGGGGAGCTGTTTTTT. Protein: CASSPGSPGELFF.

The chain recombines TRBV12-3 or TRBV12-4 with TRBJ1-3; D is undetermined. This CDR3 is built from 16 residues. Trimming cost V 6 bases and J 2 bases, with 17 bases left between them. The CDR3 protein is CASSPGGIRAGNTIYF. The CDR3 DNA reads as TGTGCCAGCAGCCCCGGCGGGATCCGGGCTGGAAACACCATATATTTT.

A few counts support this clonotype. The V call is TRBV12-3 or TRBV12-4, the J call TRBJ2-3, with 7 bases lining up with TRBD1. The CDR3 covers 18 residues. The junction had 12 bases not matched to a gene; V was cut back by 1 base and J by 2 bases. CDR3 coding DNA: TGTGCCAGCAGTTTAGGCCGGGACAGAATCCTCTACACAGATACGCAGTATTTT. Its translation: CASSLGRDRILYTDTQYF.

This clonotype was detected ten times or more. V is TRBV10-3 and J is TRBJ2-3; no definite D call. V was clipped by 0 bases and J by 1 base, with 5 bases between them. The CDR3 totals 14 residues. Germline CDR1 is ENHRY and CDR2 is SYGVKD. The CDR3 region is CAISESQGTDTQYF. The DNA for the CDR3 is TGTGCCATCAGTGAGTCGCAGGGCACAGATACGCAGTATTTT.

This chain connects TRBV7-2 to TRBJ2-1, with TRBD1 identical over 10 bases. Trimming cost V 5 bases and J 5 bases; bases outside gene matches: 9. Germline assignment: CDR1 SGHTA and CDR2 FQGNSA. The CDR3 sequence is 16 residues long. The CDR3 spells CASSPPGTGVNNEQFF. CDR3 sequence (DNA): TGTGCCAGCAGCCCTCCCGGGACAGGGGTTAACAATGAGCAGTTCTTC.

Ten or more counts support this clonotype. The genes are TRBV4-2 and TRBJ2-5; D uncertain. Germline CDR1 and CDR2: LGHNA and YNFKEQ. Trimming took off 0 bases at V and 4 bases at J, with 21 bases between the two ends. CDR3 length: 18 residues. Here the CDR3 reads CASSQDGSRVFSGETQYF. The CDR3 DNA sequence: TGTGCCAGCAGCCAAGATGGGTCTAGAGTGTTTTCGGGAGAGACCCAGTACTTC.

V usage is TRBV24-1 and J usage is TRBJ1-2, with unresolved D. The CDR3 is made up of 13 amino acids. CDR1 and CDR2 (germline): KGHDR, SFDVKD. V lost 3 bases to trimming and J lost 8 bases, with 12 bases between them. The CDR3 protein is CATSDTAERGYTF. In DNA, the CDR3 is TGTGCCACCAGTGATACGGCGGAAAGGGGCTACACCTTC.

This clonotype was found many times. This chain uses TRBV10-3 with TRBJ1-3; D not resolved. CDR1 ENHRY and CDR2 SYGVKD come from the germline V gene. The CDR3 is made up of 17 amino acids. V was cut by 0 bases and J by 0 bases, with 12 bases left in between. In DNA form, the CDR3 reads TGTGCCATCAGTGAGTCGTTCCGACTTCACTCTGGAAACACCATATATTTT. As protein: CAISESFRLHSGNTIYF.

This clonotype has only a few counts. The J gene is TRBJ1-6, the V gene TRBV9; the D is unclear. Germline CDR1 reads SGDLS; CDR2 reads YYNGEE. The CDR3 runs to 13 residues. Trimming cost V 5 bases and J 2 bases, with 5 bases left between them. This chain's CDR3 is CASSGPYNSPLHF. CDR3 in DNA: TGTGCCAGCAGTGGACCCTATAATTCACCCCTCCACTTT.